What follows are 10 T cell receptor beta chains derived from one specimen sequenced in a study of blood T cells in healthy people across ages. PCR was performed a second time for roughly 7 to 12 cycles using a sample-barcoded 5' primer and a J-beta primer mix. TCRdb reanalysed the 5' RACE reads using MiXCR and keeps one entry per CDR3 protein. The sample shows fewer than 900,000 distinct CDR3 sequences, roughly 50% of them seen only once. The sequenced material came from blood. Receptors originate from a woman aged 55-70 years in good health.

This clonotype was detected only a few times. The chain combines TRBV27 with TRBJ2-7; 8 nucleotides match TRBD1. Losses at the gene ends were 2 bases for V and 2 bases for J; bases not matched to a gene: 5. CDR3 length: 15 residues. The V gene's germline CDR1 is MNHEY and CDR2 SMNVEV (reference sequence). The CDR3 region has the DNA TGTGCCAGCAGTTTAACGTCACAGGGGGCCTACGAGCAGTACTTC. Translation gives CASSLTSQGAYEQYF.

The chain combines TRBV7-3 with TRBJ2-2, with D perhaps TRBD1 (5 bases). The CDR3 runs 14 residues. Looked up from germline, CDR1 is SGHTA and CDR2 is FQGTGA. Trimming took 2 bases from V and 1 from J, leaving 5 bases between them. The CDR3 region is CASSLQGNTGELFF. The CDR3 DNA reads TGTGCCAGCAGCTTACAGGGGAACACCGGGGAGCTGTTTTTT.

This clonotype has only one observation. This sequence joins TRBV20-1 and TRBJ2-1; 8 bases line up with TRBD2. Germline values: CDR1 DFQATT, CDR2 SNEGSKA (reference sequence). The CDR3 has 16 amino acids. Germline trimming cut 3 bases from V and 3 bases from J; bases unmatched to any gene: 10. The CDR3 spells CSARGLGAGVYNEQFF. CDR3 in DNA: TGCAGTGCTAGGGGGCTGGGAGCGGGAGTCTACAATGAGCAGTTCTTC.

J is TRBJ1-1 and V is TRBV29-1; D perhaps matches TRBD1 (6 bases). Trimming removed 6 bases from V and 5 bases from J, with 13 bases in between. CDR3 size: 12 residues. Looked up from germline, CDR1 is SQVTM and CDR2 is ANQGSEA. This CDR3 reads CSVETGWTEAFF. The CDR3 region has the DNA TGCAGCGTCGAAACAGGGTGGACTGAAGCTTTCTTT. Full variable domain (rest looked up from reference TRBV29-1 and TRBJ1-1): SAVISQKPSRDICQRGTSLTIQCQVDSQVTMMFWYRQQPGQSLTLIATANQGSEATYESGFVIDKFPISRPNLTFSTLTVSNMSPEDSSIYLCSVETGWTEAFFGQGTRLTVV.

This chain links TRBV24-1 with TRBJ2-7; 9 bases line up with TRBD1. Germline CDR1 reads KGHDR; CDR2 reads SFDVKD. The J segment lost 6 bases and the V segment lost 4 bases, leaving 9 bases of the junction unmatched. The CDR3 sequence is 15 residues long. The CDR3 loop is CATSDAGQGGREQYF. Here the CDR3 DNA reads TGTGCCACCAGTGACGCGGGACAGGGTGGTCGCGAGCAGTACTTC.

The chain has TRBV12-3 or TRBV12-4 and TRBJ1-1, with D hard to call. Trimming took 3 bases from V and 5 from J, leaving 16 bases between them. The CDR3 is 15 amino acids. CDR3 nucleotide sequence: TGTGCCAGCAGTTTCTATGACCAAAGGCTGACTGAAGCTTTCTTT. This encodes CASSFYDQRLTEAFF.

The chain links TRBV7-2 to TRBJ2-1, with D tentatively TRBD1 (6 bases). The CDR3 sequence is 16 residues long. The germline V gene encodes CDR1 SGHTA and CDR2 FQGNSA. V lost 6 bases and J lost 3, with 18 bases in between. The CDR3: CASRLKGGSGYNEQFF. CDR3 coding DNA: TGTGCCAGCAGACTAAAAGGGGGTTCGGGCTACAATGAGCAGTTCTTC.

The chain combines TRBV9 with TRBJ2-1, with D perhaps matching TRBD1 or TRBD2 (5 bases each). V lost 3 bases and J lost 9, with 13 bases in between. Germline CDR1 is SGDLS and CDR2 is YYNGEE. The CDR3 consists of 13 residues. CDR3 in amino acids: CASSGRGAGEQFF. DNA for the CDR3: TGTGCCAGCAGCGGACGTGGGGCGGGTGAGCAGTTCTTC.

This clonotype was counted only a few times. Here the CDR3 reads CATSDPQALPGADTQYF. The CDR3 bases are TGTGCCACCAGTGATCCACAGGCCCTTCCAGGTGCAGATACGCAGTATTTT. This rearrangement joins TRBV24-1 to TRBJ2-3, with D possibly matching TRBD1 (5 bases). The CDR3 consists of 17 residues. Germline CDR1 is KGHDR and CDR2 is SFDVKD. Trimming removed 3 bases at V and 4 bases at J, with 19 bases between.

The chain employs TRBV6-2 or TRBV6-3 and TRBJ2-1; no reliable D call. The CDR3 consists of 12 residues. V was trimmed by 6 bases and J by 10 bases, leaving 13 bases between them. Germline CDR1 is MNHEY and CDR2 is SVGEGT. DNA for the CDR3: TGTGCCAGCAGACCTCCCCACGGGGAGCAGTTCTTC. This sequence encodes CASRPPHGEQFF.